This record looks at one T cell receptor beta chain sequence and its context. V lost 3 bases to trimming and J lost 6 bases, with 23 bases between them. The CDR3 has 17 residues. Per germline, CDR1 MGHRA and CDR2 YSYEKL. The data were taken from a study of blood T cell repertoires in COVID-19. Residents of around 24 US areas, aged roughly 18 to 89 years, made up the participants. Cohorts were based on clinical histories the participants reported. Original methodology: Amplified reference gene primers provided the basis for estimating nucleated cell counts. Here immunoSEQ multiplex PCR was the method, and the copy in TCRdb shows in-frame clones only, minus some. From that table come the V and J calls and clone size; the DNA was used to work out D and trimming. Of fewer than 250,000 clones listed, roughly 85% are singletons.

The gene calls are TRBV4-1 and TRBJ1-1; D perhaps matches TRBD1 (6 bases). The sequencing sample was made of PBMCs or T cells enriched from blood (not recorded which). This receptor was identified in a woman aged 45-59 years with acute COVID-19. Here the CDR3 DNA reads TGCGCCAGCAGCCAGAAACAGGGATCTTATCCCACCGCTGAAGCTTTCTTT. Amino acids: CASSQKQGSYPTAEAFF.